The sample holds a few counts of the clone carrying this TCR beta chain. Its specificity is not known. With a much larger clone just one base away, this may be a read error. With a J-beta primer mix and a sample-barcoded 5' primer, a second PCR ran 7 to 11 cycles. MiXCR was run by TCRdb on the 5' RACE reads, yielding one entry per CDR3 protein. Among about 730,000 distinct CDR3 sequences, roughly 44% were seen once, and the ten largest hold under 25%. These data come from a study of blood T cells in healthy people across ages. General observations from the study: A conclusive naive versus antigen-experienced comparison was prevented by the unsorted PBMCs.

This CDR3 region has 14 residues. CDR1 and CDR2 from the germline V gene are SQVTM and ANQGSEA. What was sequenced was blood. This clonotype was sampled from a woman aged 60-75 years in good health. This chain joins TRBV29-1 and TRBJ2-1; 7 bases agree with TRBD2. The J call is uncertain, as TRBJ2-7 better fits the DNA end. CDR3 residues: CSVEGGATYNEQYF. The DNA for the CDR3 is TGCAGCGTTGAGGGAGGGGCTACCTACAATGAGCAGTACTTC.